The clone carrying this TCR beta chain has ten or more counts. Its antigen is as yet unknown. This sample is part of a study of T cells in Graves' hyperthyroidism and ophthalmopathy. Amplified TCR beta CDR3 regions derived from RNA transcripts. Researchers ran a first-round RT-PCR on the TCR CDR3 using the HTBI primer set. TCRdb re-called the multiplex PCR reads through MiXCR, storing one row per CDR3 protein. This sample carries about 98,000 distinct CDR3 sequences, 35% to 45% of them seen once, and the ten largest clones take roughly 10%. Trimming stripped 2 bases from V and 0 bases from J, with 6 bases between. The germline gives CDR1 LGHNA, CDR2 YNFKEQ. The CDR3 totals 14 residues. Whole-study findings and limits: Ophthalmopathy was identified by the model a median about 6 months ahead of onset. Peripheral blood also featured most of the thyroid clonotypes expanded above 0.001.

This TCR derives from a young woman with Graves' hyperthyroidism. The chain recombines TRBV4-2 with TRBJ2-3; no clear D gene. The specimen was peripheral blood or thyroid tissue (not recorded which). CDR3 in amino acids: CASSQSDSTDTQYF. The CDR3 nucleotides are TGTGCCAGCAGCCAATCTGACAGCACAGATACGCAGTATTTT.